This is a list of T cell receptor beta chains from one sample in a study of a mutant IDH1 vaccine in newly diagnosed glioma. The table came from immunoSEQ multiplex PCR; TCRdb's copy has only in-frame clones and leaves some out. The sample records some 51,000 clones, roughly 73% being singletons. These TCRs' antigens remain unknown. The specimen was PBMCs, collected from a glioma patient whose treatment included an IDH1 peptide vaccine. The source is a woman in her thirties or forties with glioma. CDR3s include the opening cysteine and the closing phenylalanine or tryptophan. The order of the fields is J gene, V gene, clone size, CDR3 protein. Clone size, where shown, is once, few, many, or a class for clones that have expanded.

>TRBJ1-5|TRBV6-5|NA
CASQGPNQPQHF
>TRBJ2-2|TRBV7-9|few
CASSFTGGDRNTGELFF
>TRBJ2-5|TRBV9|NA
CASSVGSRALELQETQYF
>TRBJ1-2|TRBV19|NA
CASSIARGGNYGYTF
>TRBJ2-2|TRBV5-5|NA
CASSWGSLINTGELFF
>TRBJ2-3|TRBV9|few
CASARGIKSGDTQYF
>TRBJ2-4|TRBV29-1|NA
CSAAEAKNIQYF
>TRBJ1-1|TRBV6-5|NA
CASRRDTPNTEAFF
>TRBJ2-5|TRBV2|NA
CASSEATPNQTQYF
>TRBJ1-1|TRBV18|NA
CASSPNPRDSDTEAFF
>TRBJ1-1|TRBV5-1|few
CASSEGQGAVNTEAFF
>TRBJ1-5|TRBV9|few
CASSPSSNQPQHF
>TRBJ2-7|TRBV29-1|NA
CSVAPGTGEHEQYF
>TRBJ1-1|TRBV9|NA
CASSGGGRRTEAFF
>TRBJ1-6|TRBV5-6|NA
CASSLRAYNSPLHF
>TRBJ1-4|TRBV14|NA
CASSEALGGLGEKLFF
>TRBJ2-3|TRBV19|NA
CASSINRDYRTDTQYF
>TRBJ1-6|TRBV4-3|NA
CASSQVTGMYNSPLHF
>TRBJ1-2|TRBV29-1|few
CSVEVGYGYTF
>TRBJ1-1|TRBV7-9|NA
CASSPGEGGAFF
>TRBJ2-5|TRBV6-1|NA
CASNREGRQETQYF
>TRBJ2-5|TRBV4-1|NA
CASSQARGEAGGKETQYF
>TRBJ1-2|TRBV6-1|NA
CASSDPSGRGDYGYTF
>TRBJ1-1|TRBV19|NA
CASSDRSVVRAFF
>TRBJ2-7|TRBV10-3|NA
CAISDPQGGEYEQYF
>TRBJ2-7|TRBV10-3|NA
CAISEGLGYGYEQYF
>TRBJ1-6|TRBV25-1|NA
CASSGVVMSPLHF
>TRBJ2-7|TRBV6-5|NA
CASQLTGRVEYEQYF
>TRBJ2-7|TRBV10-2|NA
CASKKSSGGDEQYF
>TRBJ2-7|TRBV12-5|NA
CASGPPRSGSGGEQYF
>TRBJ1-5|TRBV4-1|NA
CASSQAWSGGNQPQHF
>TRBJ2-5|TRBV25-1|NA
CATGTSGGPGETQYF
>TRBJ2-3|TRBV7-2|NA
CASSFTPRTDTQYF
>TRBJ1-2|TRBV5-6|NA
CASSLSRSRGYTF
>TRBJ1-5|TRBV29-1|NA
CSVGFFQGQPQHF
>TRBJ2-1|TRBV9|NA
CASSVPLAGGSYNEQFF
>TRBJ1-1|TRBV4-1|NA
CASSQGGANTEAFF
>TRBJ1-5|TRBV5-4|NA
CASSGKGGIDQPQHF
>TRBJ2-5|TRBV6-5|NA
CASSYLGQGPEETQYF
>TRBJ1-5|TRBV18|NA
CASSPGKSNQPQHF
>TRBJ1-2|TRBV25-1|once
CASSESGDYGYTF
>TRBJ1-3|TRBV6-6|NA
CASHRGNTIYF
>TRBJ1-5|TRBV7-8|once
CASSLVEGQPQHF
>TRBJ2-5|TRBV29-1|NA
CSVESGLEETQYF
>TRBJ1-1|TRBV4-1|NA
CASSQEPRRNTEAFF
>TRBJ2-1|TRBV25-1|large
CASSDLGTGGSDNEQFF
>TRBJ2-3|TRBV19|NA
CASSPGPLTSTDTQYF
>TRBJ2-7|TRBV7-2|NA
CASSPAGGLSYEQYF
>TRBJ1-5|TRBV6-4|NA
CASSESSNQPQHF